The 21 T cell receptor beta chains reported below all come from one sample, sequenced in a study of T cell repertoires in cytomegalovirus infection. Via MiXCR, TCRdb re-called the reads, giving one row per CDR3 protein. The table includes around 130,000 distinct CDR3 sequences, approximately 8.8% detected once. Material: PBMCs. The receptors derive from a human donor in good health (CMV status not recorded). Some clones in this sample may be carry-over from other donors' samples.

The J gene is TRBJ1-1, the V gene TRBV20-1, with 9 positions matching TRBD1. CDR3 length: 15 amino acids. V dropped 6 bases and J dropped 0; count of bases not matched to a gene: 8. CDR1 DFQATT and CDR2 SNEGSKA come from the germline V gene (reference sequence). The CDR3 nucleotides are TGCAGTGCCGACAGGGGGTACGGGATGAACACTGAAGCTTTCTTT. Translating it yields CSADRGYGMNTEAFF.

This clonotype was observed many times. The rearrangement joins TRBV29-1 to TRBJ2-2; 7 bases fit TRBD1. Germline CDR1 and CDR2: SQVTM and ANQGSEA. This CDR3 has 14 residues. V was pared by 0 bases and J by 6 bases, with 4 bases of the junction left unmatched. CDR3 sequence (DNA): TGCAGCGTTGAAGAGCCCCAGGGGGCCGGGGAGCTGTTTTTT. It specifies CSVEEPQGAGELFF.

In its sample, this clonotype was seen many times. This chain joins TRBV10-3 and TRBJ2-3; D might be TRBD1 or TRBD2, each matching 6 bases. This CDR3 is built from 16 residues. The germline gives CDR1 ENHRY, CDR2 SYGVKD. V lost 2 bases and J 6 bases, leaving 18 bases between the germline ends. The CDR3 region is CAISEPTGGPVDTQYF. The CDR3 nucleotides read TGTGCCATCAGTGAGCCGACCGGGGGCCCGGTGGATACGCAGTATTTT.

V and J are TRBV20-1 and TRBJ2-1; TRBD2 agrees at 13 bases. Germline V CDR1 and CDR2: DFQATT, SNEGSKA (reference sequence). V trimming: 5 bases; J trimming: 7 bases; junction bases outside the gene matches: 8. This CDR3 is built from 15 residues. This CDR3 reads CSAGRGLAGWNEQFF. CDR3 sequence (DNA): TGCAGTGCTGGAAGGGGACTAGCGGGGTGGAATGAGCAGTTCTTC.

This clonotype was observed many times. The gene calls are TRBV12-3 or TRBV12-4 and TRBJ1-5; TRBD1 aligns across 7 bases. V was pared by 5 bases and J by 4 bases, with 5 bases of the junction left unmatched. CDR3 length: 14 residues. CDR3 residues: CASSPTGRNQPQHF. The CDR3 nucleotides are TGTGCCAGCAGTCCGACAGGGAGGAATCAGCCCCAGCATTTT.

The table lists this clonotype with many counts. The rearrangement joins TRBV5-1 to TRBJ2-3; D unclear. Trimming stripped 5 bases from V and 1 base from J, with 11 bases between. The germline V gene encodes CDR1 SGHRS and CDR2 YFSETQ. The CDR3 sequence is 14 residues long. CDR3 loop: CASSLIRGTDTQYF. The CDR3 DNA is TGCGCCAGCAGTCTCATCCGGGGCACAGATACGCAGTATTTT. The complete variable domain, with remaining parts taken from reference TRBV5-1 and TRBJ2-3, reads KAGVTQTPRYLIKTRGQQVTLSCSPISGHRSVSWYQQTPGQGLQFLFEYFSETQRNKGNFPGRFSGRQFSNSRSEMNVSTLELGDSALYLCASSLIRGTDTQYFGPGTRLTVL.

This clonotype was seen repeatedly, ten times or more. The chain has TRBV5-1 and TRBJ1-1, with D hard to call. The CDR3 consists of 12 residues. The V gene lost 0 bases and the J gene lost 4 bases, with 4 bases spanning the gap. Germline values: CDR1 SGHRS, CDR2 YFSETQ. The DNA for the CDR3 is TGCGCCAGCAGCTTGGACCCCACTGAAGCTTTCTTT. It encodes CASSLDPTEAFF.

This clonotype appeared many times. The J gene is TRBJ2-3, the V gene TRBV19; a possible D gene is TRBD1 (5 bases). Trimming cost V 4 bases and J 2 bases, with 13 bases left between them. The CDR3 covers 15 residues. Germline CDR1 LNHDA, CDR2 SQIVND (reference sequence). CDR3 nucleotide sequence: TGTGCCAGTAGTACAGCAAAGGGGCCCACAGATACGCAGTATTTT. It yields the protein CASSTAKGPTDTQYF.

About this clonotype: This may come from a read error, since a much larger clone is one base off. The chain has TRBV25-1 and TRBJ2-4; D remains ambiguous. The CDR3 covers 12 residues. Germline CDR1 reads MGHDK; CDR2 reads SYGVNS. The CDR3 loop is CVSSEYENIQYF. CDR3 nucleotide sequence: TGTGTCAGCAGTGAATACGAAAACATTCAGTACTTC.

This clonotype was found many times. This sequence joins TRBV7-2 and TRBJ1-1; unclear D gene. This CDR3 comprises 13 residues. CDR1 and CDR2 from the germline V gene are SGHTA and FQGNSA. Between the trimmed V and J ends, which lost 1 base and 4 bases, there was a span of 7 bases. CDR3 coding DNA: TGTGCCAGCAGCTTAGGGTTTACCACTGAAGCTTTCTTT. Protein: CASSLGFTTEAFF.

This chain joins TRBV19 and TRBJ1-5, with a tentative D call TRBD1 (5 bases). Trimming shortened V by 1 base and J by 5 bases, and 6 bases separated the two germline ends. The CDR3 consists of 13 residues. Germline CDR1 reads LNHDA; CDR2 reads SQIVND (reference sequence). CDR3 nucleotides: TGTGCCAGTAGTATAGCCAGGGATCAGCCCCAGCATTTT. Protein sequence: CASSIARDQPQHF.

The V and J genes are TRBV7-9 and TRBJ1-2; D gene unclear. Trimming shortened V by 4 bases and J by 5 bases, and 11 bases separated the two germline ends. CDR1 and CDR2 from the germline V gene are SEHNR and FQNEAQ (reference sequence). The CDR3 consists of 13 residues. CDR3 region: CASSSRGGYGYTF. In DNA, the CDR3 is TGTGCCAGCAGCTCTCGGGGAGGGTATGGCTACACCTTC.

V usage is TRBV20-1 and J usage is TRBJ2-3, with D possibly TRBD1 on 6 matching bases. Per germline, CDR1 DFQATT and CDR2 SNEGSKA (reference sequence). The V end was cut by 3 bases, the J end by 3 bases, with 16 bases between. The CDR3 runs 15 residues. The CDR3, as DNA: TGCAGTGCTAGGCCCGGGACAACAAGAACAGATACGCAGTATTTT. Protein product: CSARPGTTRTDTQYF.

This clonotype was picked up a small number of times. This rearrangement joins TRBV15 to TRBJ2-3, with 14 bases matching TRBD2. CDR3 length equals 17 residues. CDR1 and CDR2 (germline): LNHNV, YYDKDF (reference sequence). Trimming cost V 5 bases and J 2 bases; bases outside gene matches: 6. The CDR3 here is CATSEGLAGGSTDTQYF. The CDR3 region has the DNA TGTGCCACCAGCGAAGGACTAGCGGGGGGATCCACAGATACGCAGTATTTT.

A remark on this clonotype: This may be a read error, as it is one base from a much larger clone. The chain combines TRBV2 with TRBJ2-2; 8 bases agree with TRBD1. Looked up from germline, CDR1 is SNHLY and CDR2 is FYNNEI. The CDR3 is 13 amino acids. In nucleotides, the CDR3 is TGTGCCAGCGGTGAACAGGGGGCCGGGGAGCTGTTTTTT. Its translation is CASGEQGAGELFF.

This clonotype was counted a few times. The chain recombines TRBV6-6 with TRBJ1-1, with TRBD1 identical over 7 bases. The germline CDR1 and CDR2 sequences are MNHNY and SVGAGI (reference sequence). V dropped 5 bases and J dropped 3; count of bases not matched to a gene: 9. The CDR3 has 15 residues. Here the CDR3 reads CASSKRSDRDTEAFF. The CDR3 DNA reads TGTGCCAGCAGTAAAAGATCAGACAGGGACACTGAAGCTTTCTTT.

J is TRBJ1-5 and V is TRBV6-6, with 8 bases that match TRBD1. V gave up 0 bases and J gave up 1 base; unmatched junction bases: 14. In germline, CDR1 is MNHNY, CDR2 SVGAGI (reference sequence). This CDR3 is built from 20 residues. The CDR3, as DNA: TGTGCCAGCAGTTACTCATCCGGGACAGGTATTGCTTGGAGCAATCAGCCCCAGCATTTT. The encoded protein is CASSYSSGTGIAWSNQPQHF.

This clonotype showed up many times. CDR3 sequence (DNA): TGCAGTGCAAAGGGACCCACAGATACGCAGTATTTT. It specifies CSAKGPTDTQYF. This chain uses TRBV20-1 with TRBJ2-3, with D perhaps assigned TRBD1 or TRBD2 (5 bases each). Trimming removed 6 bases at V and 2 bases at J, with 9 bases between. The CDR3 is 12 residues long. Germline loops: CDR1 DFQATT, CDR2 SNEGSKA (reference sequence).

This clonotype was picked up a small number of times. The chain couples TRBV28 to TRBJ1-3; TRBD1 might be the D (6 bases). Per the germline V gene, CDR1 is MDHEN and CDR2 is SYDVKM. Trimming pared 3 bases from V and 3 bases from J, leaving 15 bases between. CDR3 length: 16 residues. CDR3 in amino acids: CASSLPQGRGGNTIYF. DNA of the CDR3: TGTGCCAGCAGTTTGCCCCAGGGCAGGGGTGGAAACACCATATATTTT.

This clonotype was counted between two and nine times. V gene TRBV5-5 combines with J gene TRBJ1-6; TRBD1 agrees at 8 bases. CDR1 and CDR2 from the germline V gene are SGHKS and YYEKEE (reference sequence). V shed 4 bases and J 7 bases; nucleotides not matched to a gene: 10. CDR3 length: 16 amino acids. CDR3: CASSAAPGTGNSPLHF. The CDR3, as DNA: TGTGCCAGCAGCGCCGCCCCCGGGACAGGCAATTCACCCCTCCACTTT. Complete variable domain (other parts from reference TRBV5-5 and TRBJ1-6): DAGVTQSPTHLIKTRGQQVTLRCSPISGHKSVSWYQQVLGQGPQFIFQYYEKEERGRGNFPDRFSARQFPNYSSELNVNALLLGDSALYLCASSAAPGTGNSPLHFGNGTRLTVT.

Many counts were recorded for this clonotype. The rearrangement joins TRBV9 to TRBJ2-1; 8 bases align to TRBD2. The CDR3 consists of 21 residues. Trimming cost V 2 bases and J 0 bases; bases outside gene matches: 19. Germline V CDR1 and CDR2: SGDLS, YYNGEE. CDR3 sequence reads: CASSVSPGGLAGGSSYNEQFF. Here the CDR3 DNA reads TGTGCCAGCAGCGTGAGCCCCGGGGGGCTAGCGGGTGGCAGCTCCTACAATGAGCAGTTCTTC.